This record looks at one T cell receptor (beta chain) sequence and its context. Its antigen remains unidentified. No qualities accompany the bases; no much larger clone lies one base away. A total of roughly 30 patients with locally advanced or metastatic urothelial carcinoma, treated at Memorial Sloan Kettering on a trial protocol, made up the cohort. Peripheral blood mononuclear cells were collected from each patient pretreatment and during treatment, giving between 1 and 8 total time points per patient. The Qiagen DNeasy Blood extraction kit was used to purify genomic DNA from total PBMCs and tumor samples. PBMCs were collected pretreatment and during treatment and were isolated and stored as previously described. These data are taken from a study of PD-L1 blockade in urothelial cancer (dated by TCRdb to about 2017). The study in broad terms: Every patient began therapy around 2014 and was given atezolizumab 1,200 mg intravenously every 3 weeks. Twenty-five of 29 patients were identified as males with urothelial cancer of bladder origin, and a prior smoking history was reported by 18 of 29 patients. Patients had an ECOG performance status of 0 or 1 and had received between 0 and 3 prior chemotherapy regimens. Blood samples were analyzed 3 weeks after the start of treatment (second dose) and 6 weeks after the start of treatment. Blood samples gave median yields of around 140,000 T cells and 65,000 to 85,000 unique TCRs, along with a median clonality of about 0.084. The study, an exploratory multi-omic analysis, examined somatic, immune and clinical correlates of response to PD-L1 blockade with atezolizumab in urothelial cancer. TCR sequencing covered pretreatment tumor samples and matched, serially collected peripheral blood taken before and after atezolizumab treatment. Durable clinical benefit was defined as progression-free survival longer than 6 months, and TCR features were also tested against progression-free and overall survival. In the same patients, whole exome sequencing and RNA sequencing of pretreatment tumors were performed in addition to TCR sequencing. Durable clinical benefit was achieved by nine patients and was not achieved by 20 patients. Approximately 29 patients had pretreatment blood TCR-seq, about 25 had at least one posttreatment blood collection, and about 25 had tumor TCR-seq. The full study reports these points: Because the sample size was small (n of about 29) and many of the analyses were exploratory, the results are meant to be hypothesis-generating. Among patients with durable benefit, tumor-associated TCR clones showed greater expansion in peripheral blood 3 weeks after treatment started (n ≈ 22, p = 0.022). Improved progression-free and overall survival was associated with having pretreatment peripheral blood TCR clonality below the median.

V loses 2 bases of germline sequence and J loses 2 bases, and the interval between the two ends is 10 bases. Its CDR3 holds 15 amino acids, cysteine through phenylalanine. The only DNA kept is the CDR3, 45 bases in frame from the first base. As encoded in the germline V gene, CDR1 is MDHEN while CDR2 is SYDVKM. Each PCR received spiked-in synthetic TCR analog templates so that absolute template abundance could be estimated from read counts. TCRbeta CDR3 regions were amplified from genomic DNA with bias-controlled V and J gene primers using the immunoSEQ assay. Sequencing of rearranged TCRbeta segments was performed at approximately 20X coverage. As for how the authors treated the data: Clustering was used to correct sequencing errors, and CDR3s were annotated against IMGT to assign V, D and J genes. Downstream analyses used only productive TCRbeta rearrangements and left out out-of-frame or stop-codon sequences. Clonality was computed as one minus Shannon entropy normalized by the log of the number of unique productive sequences. Fisher's exact test with Benjamini-Hochberg correction, at a threshold of adjusted p below 0.01, was used to find clones that differed between time points or between blood and tumor. The clones in this table, taken by TCRdb from immuneACCESS, are in-frame only. Not every clone is retained; where verified, under half of the shortfall comes from an unresolved V gene, and the cause of the rest is unknown. The V and J calls and the clone size are those of that table, but D and trimming were determined from the DNA. The sample yields 65,000 to 80,000 clones; around four fifths were counted once. In total, the top ten clones hold roughly 4.8% of the sample.

The TCR sequence derives from a man between 70 and 80 years old with urothelial cancer. The rearrangement combines TRBV28 with TRBJ1-5, with no reliable assignment of the D segment. Specimen: PBMCs, collected around atezolizumab (anti-PD-L1) treatment. CDR3 sequence: CASSLARGGNQPQHF. The DNA sequence is TGTGCCAGCAGTTTAGCCCGGGGAGGCAATCAGCCCCAGCATTTT. Beyond the CDR3, the reference TRBV28 and TRBJ1-5 genes provide the residues; the full variable domain reads: DVKVTQSSRYLVKRTGEKVFLECVQDMDHENMFWYRQDPGLGLRLIYFSYDVKMKEKGDIPEGYSVSREKKERFSLILESASTNQTSMYLCASSLARGGNQPQHFGDGTRLSIL.